This TCR beta chain was captured by sequencing in a study of CD8+ T cells in alopecia areata. On the study more broadly: Patients received oral tofacitinib, 5 to 10 mg twice daily, for moderate-to-severe alopecia areata. Affected scalp percentage set treated patients' severity scores. Tofacitinib exposure lasted 6 to 18 months, followed by 6 months off drug.

The treatment is: oral pan-JAK inhibitor, 5-10 mg twice daily. Alopecia areata patients provided lesional scalp punch biopsies and peripheral blood, both collected for the study. After isolation, RNA underwent reverse transcription to generate cDNA as the sequencing template. Clones were sequenced by immunoSEQ multiplex PCR, and TCRdb holds only the in-frame ones, with some missing. The top ten hold approximately 13% of the sample, which has 130,000 or so clones, 86% seen once. The germline V gene has CDR1 SGHRS and CDR2 YFSETQ. The CDR3 extends over 15 amino acids. J lost 4 bases, V lost 3 bases, and 8 bases had no gene match.

This sequence originates from a human donor with alopecia areata. V and J are TRBV5-1 and TRBJ2-7; 9 nucleotides agree with TRBD1. This sample comprised CD8+ T cells sorted from blood, obtained at week 4, from a patient treated with tofacitinib. Here the CDR3 DNA reads TGCGCCAGCAGCTCCGCCGGGACAGGGAAATACGAGCAGTACTTC. As protein: CASSSAGTGKYEQYF.